A single T cell receptor beta chain is shown here with its context. This specimen belongs to a study of CD8 T cells in Susac syndrome. Definite or probable Susac syndrome was diagnosed using recently defined diagnostic criteria. J gave up 14 bases and V 0 bases, and 7 bases lay outside the gene matches. Per the germline V gene, CDR1 is MNHEY and CDR2 is SVGAGI. The CDR3 covers 13 residues. Random hexamers were used to reverse transcribe the RNA input (about 0.45 to 1 ug). Multiplex PCR with immunoSEQ amplified the TCR beta CDR3 across 54 Vbeta and 13 Jbeta. TCRdb redid the calling of the immunoSEQ multiplex PCR reads with MiXCR, one entry per CDR3 protein. The sample carries approximately 210,000 distinct CDR3 sequences, roughly 93% recorded once.

The chain employs TRBV6-5 and TRBJ2-3; 8 nucleotides match TRBD2. Sequenced sample: CD4+ T cells from PBMCs. This sequence was found in a human donor with Susac syndrome. Here the CDR3 reads CASSYSKAGARYF. The CDR3, as DNA: TGTGCCAGCAGTTACTCGAAAGCGGGGGCCAGGTATTTT.